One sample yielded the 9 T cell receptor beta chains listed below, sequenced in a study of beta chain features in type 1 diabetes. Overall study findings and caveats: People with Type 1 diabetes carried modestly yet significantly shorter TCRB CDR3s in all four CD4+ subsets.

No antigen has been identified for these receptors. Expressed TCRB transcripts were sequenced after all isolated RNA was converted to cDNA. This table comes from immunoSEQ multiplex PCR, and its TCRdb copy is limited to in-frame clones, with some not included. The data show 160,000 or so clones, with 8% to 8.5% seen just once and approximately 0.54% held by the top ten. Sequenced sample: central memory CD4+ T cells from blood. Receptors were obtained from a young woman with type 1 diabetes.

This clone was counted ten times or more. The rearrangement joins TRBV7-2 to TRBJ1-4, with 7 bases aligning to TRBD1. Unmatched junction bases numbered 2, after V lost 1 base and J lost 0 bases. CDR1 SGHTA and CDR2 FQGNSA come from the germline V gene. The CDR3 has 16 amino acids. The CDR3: CASSLGDSPTNEKLFF. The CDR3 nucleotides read TGTGCCAGCAGCTTAGGGGACAGCCCAACTAATGAAAAACTGTTTTTT.

The CDR3 DNA reads as TGTGCCAGCAGCTCCACTAGCGGGGCAAACTCCTACAATGAGCAGTTCTTC. Its translation is CASSSTSGANSYNEQFF. The chain employs TRBV7-8 and TRBJ2-1; 10 nucleotides line up with TRBD2. CDR1 and CDR2 from the germline V gene are SGHVS and FQNEAQ. The CDR3 length is 17 residues. After removal of 4 bases from V and 0 bases from J, the junction contained 6 bases not matched to a gene.

CDR3 amino acids: CASSLQGNSNQPQHF. CDR3 sequence (DNA): TGTGCCAGCAGTTTACAGGGGAATAGCAATCAGCCCCAGCATTTT. This rearrangement joins TRBV28 to TRBJ1-5, with TRBD1 as a possible D gene (6 bases). The CDR3 consists of 15 residues. Germline V CDR1 and CDR2: MDHEN, SYDVKM. V dropped 2 bases and J dropped 0 bases, with 8 bases sitting between them. Together with reference TRBV28 and TRBJ1-5, the CDR3 gives the full variable domain: DVKVTQSSRYLVKRTGEKVFLECVQDMDHENMFWYRQDPGLGLRLIYFSYDVKMKEKGDIPEGYSVSREKKERFSLILESASTNQTSMYLCASSLQGNSNQPQHFGDGTRLSIL.

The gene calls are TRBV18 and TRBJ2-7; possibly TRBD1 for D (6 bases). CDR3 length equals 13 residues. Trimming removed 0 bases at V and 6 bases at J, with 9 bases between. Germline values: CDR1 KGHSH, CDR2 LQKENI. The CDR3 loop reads CASSPPQGFEQYF. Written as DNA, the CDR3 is TGTGCCAGCTCACCACCGCAGGGGTTCGAGCAGTACTTC.

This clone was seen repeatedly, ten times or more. The CDR3: CAWSVLREAFF. Here the CDR3 DNA reads TGTGCCTGGAGTGTTCTCCGTGAAGCTTTCTTT. J is TRBJ1-1 and V is TRBV30; D call uncertain. The V end was cut by 0 bases, the J end by 7 bases, with 6 bases between. The V gene's germline CDR1 is GTSNPN and CDR2 SVGIG (reference sequence). CDR3 size: 11 residues.

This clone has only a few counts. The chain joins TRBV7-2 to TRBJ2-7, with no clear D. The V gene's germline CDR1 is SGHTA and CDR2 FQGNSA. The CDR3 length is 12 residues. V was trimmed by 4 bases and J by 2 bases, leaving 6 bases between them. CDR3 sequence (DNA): TGTGCCAGCAGCTCCGTCGCCTACGAGCAGTACTTC. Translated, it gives CASSSVAYEQYF.

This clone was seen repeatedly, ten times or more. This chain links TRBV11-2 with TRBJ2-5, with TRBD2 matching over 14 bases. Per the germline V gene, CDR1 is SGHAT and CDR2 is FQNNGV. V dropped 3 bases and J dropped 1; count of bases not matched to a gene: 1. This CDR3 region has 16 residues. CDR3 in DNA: TGTGCCAGCAGCTTTGGGACTAGCGGGGGCCAAGAGACCCAGTACTTC. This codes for CASSFGTSGGQETQYF.

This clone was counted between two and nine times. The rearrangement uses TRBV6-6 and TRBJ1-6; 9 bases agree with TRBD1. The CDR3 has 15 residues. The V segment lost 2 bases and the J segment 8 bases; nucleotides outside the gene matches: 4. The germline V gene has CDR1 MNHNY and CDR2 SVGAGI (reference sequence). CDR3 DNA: TGTGCCAGCAGTTACCCCCGGGACAGGGATTCACCCCTCCACTTT. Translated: CASSYPRDRDSPLHF.

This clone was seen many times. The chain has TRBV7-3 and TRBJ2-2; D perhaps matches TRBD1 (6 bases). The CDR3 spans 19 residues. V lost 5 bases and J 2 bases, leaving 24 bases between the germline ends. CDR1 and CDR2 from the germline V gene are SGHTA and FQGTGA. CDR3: CASSKFALGTFLNTGELFF. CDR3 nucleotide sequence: TGTGCCAGCAGCAAATTTGCCTTGGGGACATTCTTAAACACCGGGGAGCTGTTTTTT.